The source of this TCR beta chain is a study of cytotoxic CD8 clonotypes in ibrutinib-treated CLL. Germline-derived CDR1 and CDR2 are MNHNS and SASEGT. The ends were cut back, 6 bases at V and 7 bases at J, with 10 bases in the middle. This CDR3 comprises 13 residues. The method was immunoSEQ multiplex PCR; TCRdb's version includes in-frame clones alone and lacks a portion of them. The repertoire holds 60,000 to 70,000 clones, with roughly 57% as singletons. This chain links TRBV6-1 with TRBJ1-6; D possibly corresponds to TRBD1 (5 bases). The sequencing here drew on PBMCs, taken after 12 months of ibrutinib treatment. The sequence was collected from a human donor with chronic lymphocytic leukemia. DNA of the CDR3: TGTGCCAGCAGCCCCGGGGGGAATTCACCCCTCCACTTT. It specifies CASSPGGNSPLHF.